These 2 T cell receptor beta chains share one sample of origin, sequenced in a study of T cell responses to AZD1222 COVID-19 vaccine (dated by TCRdb to about 2021). The receptor library was made with the immunoSEQ multiplex PCR assay. The table was pulled from immuneACCESS by TCRdb, which kept in-frame rearrangements only. Such tables lose some clones; where checked, under half of the loss comes from unresolved V genes, and the rest has no known cause. This sample has approximately 90,000 clones in its table, and roughly 87% of those were observed once. Together, the top ten hold around 2% of the sample. The sample's time point, from its label and the paper: baseline before first vaccination. Sample: peripheral blood, taken on day 0 of AZD1222 vaccination. The receptor source for this set is an adult in good health.

The CDR3 spells CASSHRDREKLFF. The CDR3 DNA reads TGTGCCAGCAGTCACCGGGACAGAGAAAAACTGTTTTTT. V usage is TRBV6-6 and J usage is TRBJ1-4, with TRBD1 matching 7 bases. This CDR3 region has 13 residues. The V segment lost 5 bases and the J segment 8 bases; nucleotides outside the gene matches: 5. CDR1 and CDR2 from the germline V gene are MNHNY and SVGAGI (reference sequence).

The chain is built from TRBV4-2 and TRBJ1-6; D gene uncertain. The CDR3 runs 13 residues. The germline gives CDR1 LGHNA, CDR2 YNFKEQ. V lost 3 bases, J lost 8 bases, and 8 bases lay in between. CDR3 DNA: TGTGCCAGCAGCCAGGACCGGCATTCACCCCTCCACTTT. It yields the protein CASSQDRHSPLHF.